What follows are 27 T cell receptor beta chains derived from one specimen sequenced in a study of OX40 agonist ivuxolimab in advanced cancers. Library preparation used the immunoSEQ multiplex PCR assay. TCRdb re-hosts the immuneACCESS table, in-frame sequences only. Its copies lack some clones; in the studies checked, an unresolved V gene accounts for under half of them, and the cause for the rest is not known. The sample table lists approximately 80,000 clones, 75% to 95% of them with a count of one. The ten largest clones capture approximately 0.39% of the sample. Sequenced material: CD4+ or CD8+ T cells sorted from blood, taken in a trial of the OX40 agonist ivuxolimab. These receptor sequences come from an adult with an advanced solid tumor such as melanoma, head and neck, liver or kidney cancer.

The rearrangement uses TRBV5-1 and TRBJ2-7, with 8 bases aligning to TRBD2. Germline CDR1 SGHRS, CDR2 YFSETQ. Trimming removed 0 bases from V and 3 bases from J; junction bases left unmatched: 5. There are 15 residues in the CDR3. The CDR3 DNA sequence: TGCGCCAGCAGCTTGGACGGGACTAGTTACTACGAGCAGTACTTC. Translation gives CASSLDGTSYYEQYF. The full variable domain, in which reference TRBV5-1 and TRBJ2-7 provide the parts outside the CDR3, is KAGVTQTPRYLIKTRGQQVTLSCSPISGHRSVSWYQQTPGQGLQFLFEYFSETQRNKGNFPGRFSGRQFSNSRSEMNVSTLELGDSALYLCASSLDGTSYYEQYFGPGTRLTVT.

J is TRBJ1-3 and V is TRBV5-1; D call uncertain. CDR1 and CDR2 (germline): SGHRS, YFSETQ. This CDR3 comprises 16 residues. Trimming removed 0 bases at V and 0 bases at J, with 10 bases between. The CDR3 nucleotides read TGCGCCAGCAGCTTGGGGGGAAGATCCTCTGGAAACACCATATATTTT. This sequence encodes CASSLGGRSSGNTIYF.

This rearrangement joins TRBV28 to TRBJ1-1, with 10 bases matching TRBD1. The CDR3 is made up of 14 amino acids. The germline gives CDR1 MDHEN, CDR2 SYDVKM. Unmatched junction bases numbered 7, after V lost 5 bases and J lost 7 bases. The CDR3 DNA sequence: TGTGCCAGCAGTCCTCCGGACAGGGGGAATGAAGCTTTCTTT. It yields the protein CASSPPDRGNEAFF.

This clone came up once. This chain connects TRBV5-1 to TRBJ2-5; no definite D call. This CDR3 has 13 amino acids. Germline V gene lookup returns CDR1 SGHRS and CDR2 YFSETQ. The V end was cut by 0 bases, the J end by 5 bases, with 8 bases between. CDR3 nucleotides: TGCGCCAGCAGCTTGGCCGGTTCCGAGACCCAGTACTTC. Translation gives CASSLAGSETQYF.

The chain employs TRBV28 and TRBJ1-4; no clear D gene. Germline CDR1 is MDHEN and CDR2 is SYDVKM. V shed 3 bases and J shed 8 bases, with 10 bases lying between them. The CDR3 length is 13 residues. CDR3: CASSFRHLEKLFF. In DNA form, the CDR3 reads TGTGCCAGCAGTTTTAGACACCTCGAAAAACTGTTTTTT.

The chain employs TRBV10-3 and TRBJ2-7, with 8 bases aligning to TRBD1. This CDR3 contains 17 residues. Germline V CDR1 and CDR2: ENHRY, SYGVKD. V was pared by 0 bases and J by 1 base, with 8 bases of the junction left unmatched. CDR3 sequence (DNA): TGTGCCATCAGTGAGTCGGGGTTTGGGACAGGATCCTACGAGCAGTACTTC. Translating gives CAISESGFGTGSYEQYF.

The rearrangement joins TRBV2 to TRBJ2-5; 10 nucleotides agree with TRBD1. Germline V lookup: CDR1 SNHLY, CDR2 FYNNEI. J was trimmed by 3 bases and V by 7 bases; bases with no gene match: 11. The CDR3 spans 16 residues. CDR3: CASNPLDRGREETQYF. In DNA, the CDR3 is TGTGCCAGCAATCCTCTAGACAGGGGGCGCGAAGAGACCCAGTACTTC.

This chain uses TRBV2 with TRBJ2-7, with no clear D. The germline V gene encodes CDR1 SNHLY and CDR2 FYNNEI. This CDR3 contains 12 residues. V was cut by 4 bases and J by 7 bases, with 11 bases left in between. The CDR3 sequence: CASSVSGLEQYF. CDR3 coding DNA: TGTGCCAGCAGTGTCTCCGGCCTGGAGCAGTACTTC.

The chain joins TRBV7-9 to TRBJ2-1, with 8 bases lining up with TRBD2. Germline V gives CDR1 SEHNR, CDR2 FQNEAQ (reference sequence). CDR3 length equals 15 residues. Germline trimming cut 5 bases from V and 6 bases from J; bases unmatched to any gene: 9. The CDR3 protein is CASSPGLAKGNEQFF. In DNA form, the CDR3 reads TGTGCCAGCAGCCCAGGACTAGCCAAGGGCAATGAGCAGTTCTTC.

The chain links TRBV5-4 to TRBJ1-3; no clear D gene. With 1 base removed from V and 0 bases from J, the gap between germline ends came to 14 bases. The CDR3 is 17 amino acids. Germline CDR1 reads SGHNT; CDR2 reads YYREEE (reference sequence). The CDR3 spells CASSLNPGRSSGNTIYF. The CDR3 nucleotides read TGTGCCAGCAGCTTGAATCCAGGACGTAGCTCTGGAAACACCATATATTTT.

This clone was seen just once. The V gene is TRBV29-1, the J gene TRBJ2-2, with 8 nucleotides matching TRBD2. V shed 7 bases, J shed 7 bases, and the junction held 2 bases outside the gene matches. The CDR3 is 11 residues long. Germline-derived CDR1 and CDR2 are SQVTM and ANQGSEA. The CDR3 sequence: CSARGGGELFF. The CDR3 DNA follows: TGCAGCGCCCGGGGGGGCGGGGAGCTGTTTTTT.

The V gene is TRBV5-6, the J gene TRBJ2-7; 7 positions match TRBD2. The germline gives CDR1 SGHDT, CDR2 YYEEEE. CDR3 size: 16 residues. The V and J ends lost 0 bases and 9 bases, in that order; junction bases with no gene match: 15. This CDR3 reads CASSLAGRRESLVQYF. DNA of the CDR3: TGTGCCAGCAGCTTGGCGGGTAGGCGGGAGTCGTTGGTGCAGTACTTC.

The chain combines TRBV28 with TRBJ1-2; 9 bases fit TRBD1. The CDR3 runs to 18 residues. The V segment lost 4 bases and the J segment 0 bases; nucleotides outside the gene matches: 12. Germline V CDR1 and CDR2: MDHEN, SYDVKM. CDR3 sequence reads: CASSSTPGQGLSNYGYTF. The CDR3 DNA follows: TGTGCCAGCAGTTCAACCCCGGGACAGGGCTTATCTAACTATGGCTACACCTTC.

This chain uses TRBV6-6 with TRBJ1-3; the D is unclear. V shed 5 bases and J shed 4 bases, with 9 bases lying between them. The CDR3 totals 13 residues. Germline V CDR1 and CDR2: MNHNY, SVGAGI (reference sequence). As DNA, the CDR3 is TGTGCCAGCAGTCAACAGTCCGGAAACACCATATATTTT. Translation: CASSQQSGNTIYF.

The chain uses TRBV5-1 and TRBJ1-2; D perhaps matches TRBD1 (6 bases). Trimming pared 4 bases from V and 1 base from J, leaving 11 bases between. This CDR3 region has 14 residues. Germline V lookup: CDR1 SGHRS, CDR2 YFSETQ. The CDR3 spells CASSPGQNNYGYTF. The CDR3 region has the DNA TGCGCCAGCAGCCCCGGACAGAATAACTATGGCTACACCTTC.

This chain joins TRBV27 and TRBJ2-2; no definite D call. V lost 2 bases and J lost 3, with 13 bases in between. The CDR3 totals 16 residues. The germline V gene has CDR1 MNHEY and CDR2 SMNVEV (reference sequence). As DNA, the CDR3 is TGTGCCAGCAGTTTAGGGCAGGTGGCGTACACCGGGGAGCTGTTTTTT. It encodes CASSLGQVAYTGELFF.

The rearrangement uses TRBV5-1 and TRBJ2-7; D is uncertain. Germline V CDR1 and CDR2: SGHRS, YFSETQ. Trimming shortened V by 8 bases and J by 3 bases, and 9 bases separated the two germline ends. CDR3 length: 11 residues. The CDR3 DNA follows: TGCGCCAGGGGCACCGGCTACGAGCAGTACTTC. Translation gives CARGTGYEQYF.

CDR3 loop: CASSQDLTLEAFF. In nucleotides, the CDR3 is TGCGCCAGCAGCCAAGATCTTACCCTTGAAGCTTTCTTT. V is TRBV4-3 and J is TRBJ1-1; D is undetermined. The CDR3 covers 13 residues. The ends were cut back, 0 bases at V and 7 bases at J, with 9 bases in the middle. Per germline, CDR1 LGHNA and CDR2 YSLEER.

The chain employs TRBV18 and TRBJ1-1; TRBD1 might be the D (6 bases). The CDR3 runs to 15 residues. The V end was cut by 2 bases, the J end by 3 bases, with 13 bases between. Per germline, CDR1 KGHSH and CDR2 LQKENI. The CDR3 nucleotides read TGTGCCAGCTCACCATTTTCTAAGGGGGACACTGAAGCTTTCTTT. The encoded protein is CASSPFSKGDTEAFF.

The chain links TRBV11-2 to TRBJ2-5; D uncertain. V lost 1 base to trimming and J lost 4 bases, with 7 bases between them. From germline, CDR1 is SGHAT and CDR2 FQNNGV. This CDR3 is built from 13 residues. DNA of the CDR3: TGTGCCAGCAGCTTAGTCGGCAGAGAGACCCAGTACTTC. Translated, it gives CASSLVGRETQYF. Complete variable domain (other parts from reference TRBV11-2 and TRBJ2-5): EAGVAQSPRYKIIEKRQSVAFWCNPISGHATLYWYQQILGQGPKLLIQFQNNGVVDDSQLPKDRFSAERLKGVDSTLKIQPAKLEDSAVYLCASSLVGRETQYFGPGTRLLVL.

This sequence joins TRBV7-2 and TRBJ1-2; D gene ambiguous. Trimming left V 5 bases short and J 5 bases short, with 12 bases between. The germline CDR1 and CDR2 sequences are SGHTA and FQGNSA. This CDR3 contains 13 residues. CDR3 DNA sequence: TGTGCCAGCAGCCCGGGCTCGCGGTATGGCTACACCTTC. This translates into CASSPGSRYGYTF.

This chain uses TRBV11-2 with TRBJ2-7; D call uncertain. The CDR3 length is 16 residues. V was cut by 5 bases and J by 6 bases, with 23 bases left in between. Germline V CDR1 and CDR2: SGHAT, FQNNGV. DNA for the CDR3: TGTGCCAGCAGCCGGCAGTTGAGTGGACCGCCGGGCGAGCAGTACTTC. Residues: CASSRQLSGPPGEQYF.

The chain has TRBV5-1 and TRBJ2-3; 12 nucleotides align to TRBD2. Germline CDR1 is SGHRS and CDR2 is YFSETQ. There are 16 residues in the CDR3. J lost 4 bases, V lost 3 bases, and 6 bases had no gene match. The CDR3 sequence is CASSSRLAGAADTQYF. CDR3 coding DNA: TGCGCCAGCAGCTCCCGACTAGCGGGGGCAGCAGATACGCAGTATTTT.

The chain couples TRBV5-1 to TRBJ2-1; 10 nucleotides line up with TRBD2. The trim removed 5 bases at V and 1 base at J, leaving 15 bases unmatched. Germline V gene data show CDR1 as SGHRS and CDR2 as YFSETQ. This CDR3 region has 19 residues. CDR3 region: CASRASGPSGSLSYNEQFF. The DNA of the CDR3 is TGCGCCAGCAGGGCCTCGGGGCCTAGCGGGAGTTTGTCCTACAATGAGCAGTTCTTC.

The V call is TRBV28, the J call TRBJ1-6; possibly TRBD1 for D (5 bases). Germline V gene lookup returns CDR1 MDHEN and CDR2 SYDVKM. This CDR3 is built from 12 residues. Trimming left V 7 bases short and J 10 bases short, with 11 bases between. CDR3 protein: CASTGGESPLHF. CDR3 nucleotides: TGTGCCAGCACCGGGGGAGAGTCACCCCTCCACTTT.

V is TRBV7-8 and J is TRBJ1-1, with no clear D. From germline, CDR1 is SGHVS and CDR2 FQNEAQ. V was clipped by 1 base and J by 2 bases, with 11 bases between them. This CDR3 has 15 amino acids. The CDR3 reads CASSLDLASNTEAFF. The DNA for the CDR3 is TGTGCCAGCAGCTTAGACCTTGCCAGCAACACTGAAGCTTTCTTT.

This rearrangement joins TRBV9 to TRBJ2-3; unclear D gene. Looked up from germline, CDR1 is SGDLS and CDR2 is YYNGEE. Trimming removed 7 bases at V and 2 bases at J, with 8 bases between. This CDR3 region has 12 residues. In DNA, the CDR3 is TGTGCCAGCGCCTGGTTCACAGATACGCAGTATTTT. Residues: CASAWFTDTQYF.